A single sample gave rise to the 11 T cell receptor beta chains below, sequenced in a study of T cell repertoires in cytomegalovirus infection. These TCRs' antigens remain unknown. TCRdb itself ran the reads through MiXCR, one entry per CDR3 protein. Found here are around 710,000 distinct CDR3 sequences, 25% to 30% of them singletons; the top ten hold about an eighth. The sequences come from cultured CD8+ T cells from PBMCs, collected from culture after CMV antigen stimulation. All receptors come from a human donor in good health (CMV status not recorded). Some clones in this sample may be carry-over from other donors' samples.

The chain carries TRBV7-9 and TRBJ1-4; TRBD1 is a possible D gene (5 bases). The CDR3 sequence is 12 residues long. The germline V gene has CDR1 SEHNR and CDR2 FQNEAQ (reference sequence). V was cut by 8 bases and J by 10 bases, with 14 bases left in between. This CDR3 is CASRETGGKLFF. The CDR3 DNA follows: TGTGCCAGCCGGGAGACCGGGGGAAAACTGTTTTTT.

Within the sample, this clonotype is medium-sized. V gene TRBV18 combines with J gene TRBJ2-3; 11 bases match TRBD2. The CDR3 extends over 15 amino acids. Germline V CDR1 and CDR2: KGHSH, LQKENI. With V trimmed by 5 bases and J by 3 bases, 4 bases remained unmatched. CDR3 residues: CASSTTSGGTDTQYF. CDR3 coding DNA: TGTGCCAGCTCAACAACTAGCGGGGGAACAGATACGCAGTATTTT. The whole variable domain, filled in from reference TRBV18 and TRBJ2-3, reads NAGVMQNPRHLVRRRGQEARLRCSPMKGHSHVYWYRQLPEEGLKFMVYLQKENIIDESGMPKERFSAEFPKEGPSILRIQQVVRGDSAAYFCASSTTSGGTDTQYFGPGTRLTVL.

The chain carries TRBV29-1 and TRBJ1-3, with 7 bases fitting TRBD1. V was pared by 7 bases and J by 0 bases, with 6 bases of the junction left unmatched. CDR1 and CDR2 from the germline V gene are SQVTM and ANQGSEA. This CDR3 is 14 amino acids long. The CDR3 is CSARGFSSGNTIYF. The CDR3 nucleotides are TGCAGCGCCAGGGGGTTCAGCTCTGGAAACACCATATATTTT. Looking up the rest from reference TRBV29-1 and TRBJ1-3 gives the full variable domain: SAVISQKPSRDICQRGTSLTIQCQVDSQVTMMFWYRQQPGQSLTLIATANQGSEATYESGFVIDKFPISRPNLTFSTLTVSNMSPEDSSIYLCSARGFSSGNTIYFGEGSWLTVV.

The CDR3 sequence is CAISVRTENTGELFF. For the CDR3, the DNA is TGTGCCATCAGTGTTCGGACAGAGAACACCGGGGAGCTGTTTTTT. The chain recombines TRBV10-3 with TRBJ2-2; D is possibly TRBD1 (6 bases). The CDR3 runs 15 residues. Per the germline V gene, CDR1 is ENHRY and CDR2 is SYGVKD. The V end was cut by 4 bases, the J end by 1 base, with 10 bases between.

This clonotype appeared many times. The chain carries TRBV12-3 or TRBV12-4 and TRBJ1-1, with D unresolved. V was shortened by 5 bases and J by 3 bases, with 13 bases between the two germline ends. The CDR3 is 14 residues long. CDR3 loop: CASSPPSEDTEAFF. CDR3 coding DNA: TGTGCCAGCAGTCCGCCGAGTGAGGACACTGAAGCTTTCTTT.

V gene TRBV6-6 combines with J gene TRBJ1-2, with D hard to call. V was shortened by 2 bases and J by 5 bases, with 9 bases between the two germline ends. Germline assignment: CDR1 MNHNY and CDR2 SVGAGI (reference sequence). CDR3 length: 13 residues. The CDR3 here is CASSYGVPYGYTF. In nucleotides, the CDR3 is TGTGCCAGCAGTTACGGCGTACCTTATGGCTACACCTTC.

The sample holds a few counts of this clonotype. The genes are TRBV12-3 or TRBV12-4 and TRBJ2-7; D is ambiguous. V gave up 3 bases and J gave up 3 bases, with 6 bases separating them. The CDR3 has 12 amino acids. CDR3 sequence reads: CASSLGYYEQYV. CDR3 sequence (DNA): TGTGCCAGCAGTTTGGGCTACTACGAGCAGTACGTC.

The gene calls are TRBV15 and TRBJ2-7; the D is unclear. Trimming removed 5 bases from V and 2 bases from J, with 10 bases in between. CDR1 and CDR2 (germline): LNHNV, YYDKDF (reference sequence). The CDR3 is made up of 13 amino acids. CDR3 bases: TGTGCCACCAGCGTAGGCCGCCCCTACGAGCAGTACGTC. This translates into CATSVGRPYEQYV.

The V call is TRBV7-8, the J call TRBJ2-1, with D perhaps TRBD1 (5 bases). V lost 1 base and J lost 6, with 13 bases in between. The germline gives CDR1 SGHVS, CDR2 FQNEAQ. The CDR3 consists of 15 residues. CDR3 region: CASSLGSGIGNEQFF. In DNA form, the CDR3 reads TGTGCCAGCAGCTTAGGATCAGGGATAGGCAATGAGCAGTTCTTC. The full variable domain, with the rest looked up from reference TRBV7-8 and TRBJ2-1, is GAGVSQSPRYKVAKRGQDVALRCDPISGHVSLFWYQQALGQGPEFLTYFQNEAQLDKSGLPSDRFFAERPEGSVSTLKIQRTQQEDSAVYLCASSLGSGIGNEQFFGPGTRLTVL.

This clonotype turned up a few times. The rearrangement links TRBV5-5 to TRBJ1-2; D might be TRBD1 (6 bases). Germline lookup yields CDR1 SGHKS and CDR2 YYEKEE (reference sequence). V lost 0 bases, J lost 4 bases, and 13 bases lay in between. The CDR3 consists of 15 residues. DNA for the CDR3: TGTGCCAGCAGCTTGGCCGCAGGGGCAAGCTATGGCTACACCTTC. It specifies CASSLAAGASYGYTF.

In DNA form, the CDR3 reads TGTGCCAGCAGCCAAGAAAGACTAGCGGGGGGGCAAGCCGGGGAGCTGTTTTTT. Translation gives CASSQERLAGGQAGELFF. This sequence joins TRBV4-2 and TRBJ2-2; 14 nucleotides agree with TRBD2. CDR3 length: 18 amino acids. The junction had 6 bases not matched to a gene; V was cut back by 0 bases and J by 6 bases. The germline CDR1 and CDR2 sequences are LGHNA and YNFKEQ.